What follows are 11 T cell receptor beta chains derived from one specimen sequenced in a study of blood T cell repertoires in COVID-19. Only in-frame clones appear in the TCRdb table, and some are missing; sequencing was by immunoSEQ multiplex PCR. This table has roughly 200,000 clones, roughly 80% appearing once. Sequenced input: peripheral blood. These receptors were obtained from a man in his fifties with active or convalescent COVID-19.

The V gene is TRBV5-1, the J gene TRBJ2-7, with TRBD1 identical over 9 bases. The CDR3 runs 15 residues. Germline-derived CDR1 and CDR2 are SGHRS and YFSETQ. Trimming cost V 0 bases and J 5 bases; bases outside gene matches: 6. CDR3 protein: CASSLEGQGIDEQYF. CDR3 coding DNA: TGCGCCAGCAGCTTGGAGGGACAGGGTATAGACGAGCAGTACTTC.

The chain recombines TRBV7-6 with TRBJ2-1, with 8 bases that match TRBD1. With V trimmed by 3 bases and J by 8 bases, 9 bases remained unmatched. Germline V lookup: CDR1 SGHVS, CDR2 FNYEAQ. The CDR3 is made up of 15 amino acids. The CDR3 region is CASSFRGLRVDEQFF. The CDR3 DNA is TGTGCCAGCAGCTTCAGGGGGCTCCGTGTCGATGAGCAGTTCTTC.

V is TRBV2 and J is TRBJ2-7, with TRBD1 identical over 8 bases. CDR3 length: 12 amino acids. CDR1 SNHLY and CDR2 FYNNEI come from the germline V gene. This CDR3 is CASSEGYGDRPV. As DNA, the CDR3 is TGTGCCAGCAGTGAAGGGTATGGGGACAGGCCGGTC.

V and J are TRBV21-1 and TRBJ2-5; the D call of TRBD2 is as the table states it, not checked on the DNA. TRBV21-1 constitutes a pseudogene. There are 15 residues in the CDR3. The CDR3 region is CASKGERGTPETQYF. Written as DNA, the CDR3 is TGTGCCAGCAAAGGGGAGCGGGGGACGCCGGAGACCCAGTACTTC.

A single count supports this clone. The chain links TRBV18 to TRBJ2-5; 7 nucleotides align to TRBD1. The CDR3 is made up of 15 amino acids. Germline CDR1 and CDR2: KGHSH and LQKENI. V lost 3 bases to trimming and J lost 1 base; unmatched junction nucleotides: 5. Written as DNA, the CDR3 is TGTGCCAGCTCACCGTGGAGACAGGGCCAAGAGACCCAGTACTTC. It specifies CASSPWRQGQETQYF.

The chain joins TRBV14 to TRBJ1-4; D uncertain. The CDR3 loop spans 17 amino acids. Trimming pared 0 bases from V and 0 bases from J, leaving 11 bases between. Germline CDR1 reads SGHDN; CDR2 reads FVKESK. The CDR3 DNA reads TGTGCCAGCAGCCAAGAGAGGAGGTTTGCAACTAATGAAAAACTGTTTTTT. This encodes CASSQERRFATNEKLFF.

The J gene is TRBJ2-7, the V gene TRBV5-1, with 8 bases aligning to TRBD1. With V trimmed by 4 bases and J by 6 bases, 6 bases remained unmatched. Germline CDR1 is SGHRS and CDR2 is YFSETQ. This CDR3 has 13 amino acids. Here the CDR3 reads CASSPGQGGEQYF. The CDR3 coding sequence is TGCGCCAGCAGCCCCGGACAGGGCGGCGAGCAGTACTTC.

The rearrangement joins TRBV5-1 to TRBJ2-1; perhaps TRBD2 as D (6 bases). Per germline, CDR1 SGHRS and CDR2 YFSETQ. With 6 bases removed from V and 9 bases from J, the gap between germline ends came to 19 bases. The CDR3 runs to 14 residues. CDR3: CASTTTPGGGEQFF. CDR3 nucleotides: TGCGCCAGCACCACGACCCCCGGGGGTGGTGAGCAGTTCTTC.

V gene TRBV6-5 combines with J gene TRBJ2-1; 10 bases map to TRBD1. The germline CDR1 and CDR2 sequences are MNHEY and SVGAGI. V dropped 6 bases and J dropped 4; count of bases not matched to a gene: 6. The CDR3 sequence is 15 residues long. The CDR3 coding sequence is TGTGCCAGCAGGCCCGGGACAGGGGCTTACAATGAGCAGTTCTTC. Its protein product is CASRPGTGAYNEQFF.

On this clone itself: At one of its ends the junction is not consistent with the germline gene, which may arise from a read error. V is TRBV3-1 (or the pseudogene TRBV3-2) and J is TRBJ1-1, with D perhaps matching TRBD1 (5 bases). The germline CDR1 and CDR2 sequences are LGHDT and YNNKEL (reference sequence). The CDR3 loop spans 14 amino acids. In DNA form, the CDR3 reads TGTGCCAGCAGCCAAGGTGGGGGGAACGCTGAAGCTTTCTTT. This translates into CASSQGGGNAEAFF.

This clone was detected only once. DNA for the CDR3: TGTGCCAGCAGCGGTAGCGGGGGAGCTAGCACAGATACGCAGTATTTT. Protein product: CASSGSGGASTDTQYF. This rearrangement joins TRBV7-2 to TRBJ2-3; 9 nucleotides line up with TRBD2. V dropped 5 bases and J dropped 0; count of bases not matched to a gene: 6. Germline loops: CDR1 SGHTA, CDR2 FQGNSA. This CDR3 has 16 residues.